The TCR beta chain under discussion was sequenced for a study of low-dose radiotherapy and immunotherapy resistance in tumors. Whole-study context: Intravenous ipilimumab 1 mg/kg every six weeks was given with nivolumab 240 mg every two weeks.

TRAV- and TRBV-specific primers, spanning alpha and beta chains, primed first-strand cDNA. The PCR that amplified TCRs ran for about 20 cycles, relying on a constant-region primer and a V-primer adapter. One entry per CDR3 protein, called by TCRdb with MiXCR from the reads. In the table there are tens of thousands of distinct CDR3 sequences, approximately 26% of which are singletons. The time point here: before trial treatment. This clonotype was seen repeatedly, ten times or more. From germline, CDR1 is LGHDT and CDR2 YNNKEL (reference sequence). The CDR3 is made up of 14 amino acids. Trimming shortened V by 1 base and J by 4 bases, and 8 bases separated the two germline ends.

This chain joins TRBV3-1 and TRBJ1-5; D not resolved. The specimen was PBMCs, collected before treatment. The TCR originated in a male donor with prostate cancer. CDR3 in DNA: TGTGCCAGCAGCCAAGGTAGCCTAAATCAGCCCCAGCATTTT. This encodes CASSQGSLNQPQHF. Variable domain in full (rest from reference TRBV3-1 and TRBJ1-5): DTAVSQTPKYLVTQMGNDKSIKCEQNLGHDTMYWYKQDSKKFLKIMFSYNNKELIINETVPNRFSPKSPDKAHLNLHINSLELGDSAVYFCASSQGSLNQPQHFGDGTRLSIL.